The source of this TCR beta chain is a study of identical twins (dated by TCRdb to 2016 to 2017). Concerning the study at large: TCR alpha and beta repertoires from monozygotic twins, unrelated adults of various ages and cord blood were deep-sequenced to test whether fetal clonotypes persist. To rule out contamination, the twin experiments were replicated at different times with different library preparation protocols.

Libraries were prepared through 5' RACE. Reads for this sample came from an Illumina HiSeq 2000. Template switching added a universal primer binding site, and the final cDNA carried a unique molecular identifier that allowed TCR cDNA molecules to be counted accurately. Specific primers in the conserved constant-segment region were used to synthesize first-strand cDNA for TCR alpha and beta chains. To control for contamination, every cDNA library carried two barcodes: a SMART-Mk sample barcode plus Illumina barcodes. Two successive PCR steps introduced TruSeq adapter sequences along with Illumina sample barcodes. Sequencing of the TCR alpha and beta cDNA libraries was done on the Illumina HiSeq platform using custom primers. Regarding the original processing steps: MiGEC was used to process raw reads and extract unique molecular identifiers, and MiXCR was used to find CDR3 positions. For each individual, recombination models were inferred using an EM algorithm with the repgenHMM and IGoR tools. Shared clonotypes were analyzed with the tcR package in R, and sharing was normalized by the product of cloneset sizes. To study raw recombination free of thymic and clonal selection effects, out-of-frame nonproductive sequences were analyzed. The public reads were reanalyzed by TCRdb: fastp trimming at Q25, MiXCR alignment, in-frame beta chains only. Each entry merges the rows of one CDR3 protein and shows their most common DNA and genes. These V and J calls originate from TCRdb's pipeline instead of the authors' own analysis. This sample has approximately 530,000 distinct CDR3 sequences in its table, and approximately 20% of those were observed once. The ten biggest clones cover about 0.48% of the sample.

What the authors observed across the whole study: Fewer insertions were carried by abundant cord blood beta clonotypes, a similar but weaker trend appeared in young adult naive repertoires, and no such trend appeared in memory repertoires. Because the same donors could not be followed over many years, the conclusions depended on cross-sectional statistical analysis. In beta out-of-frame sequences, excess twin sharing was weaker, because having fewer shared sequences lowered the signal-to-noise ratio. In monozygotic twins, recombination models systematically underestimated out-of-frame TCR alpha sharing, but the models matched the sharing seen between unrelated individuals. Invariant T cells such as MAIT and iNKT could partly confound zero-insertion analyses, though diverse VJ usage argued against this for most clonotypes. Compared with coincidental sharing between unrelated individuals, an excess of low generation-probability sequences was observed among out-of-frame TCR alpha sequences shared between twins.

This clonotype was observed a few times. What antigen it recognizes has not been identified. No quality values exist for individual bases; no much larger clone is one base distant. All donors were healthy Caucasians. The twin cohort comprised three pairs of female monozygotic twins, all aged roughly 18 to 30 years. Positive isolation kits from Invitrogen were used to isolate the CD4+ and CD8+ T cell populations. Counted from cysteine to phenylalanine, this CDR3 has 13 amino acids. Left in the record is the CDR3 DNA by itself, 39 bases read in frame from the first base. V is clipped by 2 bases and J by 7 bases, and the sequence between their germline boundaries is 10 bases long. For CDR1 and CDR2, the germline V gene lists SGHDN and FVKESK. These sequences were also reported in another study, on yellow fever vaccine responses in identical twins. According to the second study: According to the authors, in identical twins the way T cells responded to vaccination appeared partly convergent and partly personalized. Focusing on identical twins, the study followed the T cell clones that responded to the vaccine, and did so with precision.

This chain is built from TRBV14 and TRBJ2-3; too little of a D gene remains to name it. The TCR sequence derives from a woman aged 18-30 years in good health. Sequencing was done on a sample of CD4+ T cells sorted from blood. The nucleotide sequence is TGTGCCAGCAGCCAAAACTCAGGCTATACGCAGTATTTT. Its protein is CASSQNSGYTQYF.